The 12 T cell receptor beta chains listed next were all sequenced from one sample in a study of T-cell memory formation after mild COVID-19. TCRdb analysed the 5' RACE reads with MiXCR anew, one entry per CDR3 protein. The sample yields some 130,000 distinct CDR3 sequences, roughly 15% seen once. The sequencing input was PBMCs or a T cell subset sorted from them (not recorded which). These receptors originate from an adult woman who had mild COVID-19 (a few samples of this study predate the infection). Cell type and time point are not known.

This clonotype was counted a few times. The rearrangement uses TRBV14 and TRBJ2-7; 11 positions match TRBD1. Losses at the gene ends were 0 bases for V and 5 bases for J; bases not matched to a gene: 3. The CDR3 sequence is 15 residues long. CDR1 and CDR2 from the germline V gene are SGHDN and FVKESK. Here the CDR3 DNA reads TGTGCCAGCAGCCAAGAGGGACAGGGGGTCCACGAGCAGTACTTC. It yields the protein CASSQEGQGVHEQYF. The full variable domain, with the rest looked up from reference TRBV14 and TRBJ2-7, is EAGVTQFPSHSVIEKGQTVTLRCDPISGHDNLYWYRRVMGKEIKFLLHFVKESKQDESGMPNNRFLAERTGGTYSTLKVQPAELEDSGVYFCASSQEGQGVHEQYFGPGTRLTVT.

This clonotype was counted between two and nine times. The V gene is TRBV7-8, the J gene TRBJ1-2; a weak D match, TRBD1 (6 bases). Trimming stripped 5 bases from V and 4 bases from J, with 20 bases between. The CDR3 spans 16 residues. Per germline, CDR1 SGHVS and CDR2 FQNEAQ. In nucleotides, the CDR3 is TGTGCCAGCAGCCCCCTAGGACAGTATCTTCCCTATGGCTACACCTTC. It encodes CASSPLGQYLPYGYTF.

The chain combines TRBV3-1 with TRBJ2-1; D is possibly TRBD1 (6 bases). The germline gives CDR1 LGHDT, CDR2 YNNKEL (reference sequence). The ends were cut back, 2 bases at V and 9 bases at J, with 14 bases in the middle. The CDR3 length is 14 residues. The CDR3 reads CASSQRTAQSEQFF. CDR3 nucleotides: TGTGCCAGCAGCCAAAGGACAGCCCAAAGTGAGCAGTTCTTC.

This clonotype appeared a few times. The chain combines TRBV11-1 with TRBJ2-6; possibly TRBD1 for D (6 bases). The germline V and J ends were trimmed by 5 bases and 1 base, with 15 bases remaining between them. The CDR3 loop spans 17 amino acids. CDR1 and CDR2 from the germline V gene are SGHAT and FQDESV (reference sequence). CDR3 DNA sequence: TGTGCCAGCAGCACGTCGGACAGTTCTTCTGGGGCCAACGTCCTGACTTTC. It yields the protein CASSTSDSSSGANVLTF.

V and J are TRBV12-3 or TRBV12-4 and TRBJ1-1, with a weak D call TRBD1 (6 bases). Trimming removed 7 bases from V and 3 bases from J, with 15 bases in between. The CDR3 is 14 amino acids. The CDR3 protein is CASTLGHLHTEAFF. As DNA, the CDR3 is TGTGCCAGCACCCTGGGACATTTGCACACTGAAGCTTTCTTT.

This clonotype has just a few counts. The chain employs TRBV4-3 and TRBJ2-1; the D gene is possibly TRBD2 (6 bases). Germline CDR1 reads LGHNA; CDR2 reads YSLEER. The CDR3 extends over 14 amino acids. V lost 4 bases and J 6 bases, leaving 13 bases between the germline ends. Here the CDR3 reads CASSPRLGLNEQFF. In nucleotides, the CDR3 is TGCGCCAGCAGCCCGAGACTAGGCCTCAATGAGCAGTTCTTC.

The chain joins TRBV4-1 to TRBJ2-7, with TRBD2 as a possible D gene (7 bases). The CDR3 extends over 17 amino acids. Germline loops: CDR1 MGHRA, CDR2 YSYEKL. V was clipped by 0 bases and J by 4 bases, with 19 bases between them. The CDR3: CASSQDPGGWSTYEQYF. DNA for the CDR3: TGCGCCAGCAGCCAAGATCCGGGGGGCTGGAGTACATACGAGCAGTACTTC.

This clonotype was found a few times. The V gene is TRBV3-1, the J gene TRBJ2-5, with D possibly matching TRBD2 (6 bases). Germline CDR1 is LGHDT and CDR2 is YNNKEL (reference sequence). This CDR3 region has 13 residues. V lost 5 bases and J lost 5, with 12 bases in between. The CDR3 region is CASSYGGYETQYF. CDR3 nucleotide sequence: TGTGCCAGCAGCTACGGGGGTTATGAGACCCAGTACTTC.

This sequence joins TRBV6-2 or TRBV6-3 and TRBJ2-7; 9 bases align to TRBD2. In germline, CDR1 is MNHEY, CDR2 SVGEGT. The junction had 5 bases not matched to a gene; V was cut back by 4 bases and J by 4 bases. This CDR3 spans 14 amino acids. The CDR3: CASSSLAGVYEQYF. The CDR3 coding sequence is TGTGCCAGCAGTTCCTTAGCGGGGGTATACGAGCAGTACTTC.

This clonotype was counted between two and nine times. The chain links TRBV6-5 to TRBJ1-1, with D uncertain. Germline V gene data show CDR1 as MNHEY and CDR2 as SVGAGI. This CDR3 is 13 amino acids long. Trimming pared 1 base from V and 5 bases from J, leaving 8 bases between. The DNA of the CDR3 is TGTGCCAGCAGTTACTTAAGTGGGACTGAAGCTTTCTTT. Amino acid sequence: CASSYLSGTEAFF.

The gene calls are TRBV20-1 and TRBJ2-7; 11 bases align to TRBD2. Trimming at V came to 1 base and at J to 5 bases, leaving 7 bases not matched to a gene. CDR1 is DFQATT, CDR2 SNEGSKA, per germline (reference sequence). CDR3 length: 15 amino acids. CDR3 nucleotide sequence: TGCAGTGCTAGAGGGCTAGCGGGAGGAGCCCACGAGCAGTACTTC. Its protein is CSARGLAGGAHEQYF.

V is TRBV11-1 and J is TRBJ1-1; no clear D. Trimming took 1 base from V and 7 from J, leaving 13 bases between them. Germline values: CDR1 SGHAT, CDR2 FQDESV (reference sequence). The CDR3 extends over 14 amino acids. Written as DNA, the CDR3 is TGTGCCAGCAGCTTAGAGTTCGGCAATAATGAAGCTTTCTTT. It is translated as CASSLEFGNNEAFF.